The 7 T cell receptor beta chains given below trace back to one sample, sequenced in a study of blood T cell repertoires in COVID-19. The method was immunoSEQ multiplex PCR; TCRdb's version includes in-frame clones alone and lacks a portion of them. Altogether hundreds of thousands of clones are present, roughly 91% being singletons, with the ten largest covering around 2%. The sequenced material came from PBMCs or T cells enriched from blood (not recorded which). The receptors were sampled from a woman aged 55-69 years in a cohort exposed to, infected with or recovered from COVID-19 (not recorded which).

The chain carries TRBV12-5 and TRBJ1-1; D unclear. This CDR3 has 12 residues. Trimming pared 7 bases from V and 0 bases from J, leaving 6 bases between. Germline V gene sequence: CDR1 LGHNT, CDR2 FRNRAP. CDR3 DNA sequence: TGTGCTAGTGCAGTCATGAACACTGAAGCTTTCTTT. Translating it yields CASAVMNTEAFF.

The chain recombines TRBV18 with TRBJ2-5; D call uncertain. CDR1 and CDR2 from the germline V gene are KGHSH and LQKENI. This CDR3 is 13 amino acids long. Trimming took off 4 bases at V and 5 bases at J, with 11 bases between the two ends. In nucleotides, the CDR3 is TGTGCCAGCTCACTAAATGCCGGGGAGACCCAGTACTTC. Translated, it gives CASSLNAGETQYF.

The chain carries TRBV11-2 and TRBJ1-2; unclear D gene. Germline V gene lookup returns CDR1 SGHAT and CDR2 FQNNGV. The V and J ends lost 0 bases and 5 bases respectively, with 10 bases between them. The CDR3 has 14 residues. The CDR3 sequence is CASSLDPGPYGYTF. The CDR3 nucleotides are TGTGCCAGCAGCTTAGATCCAGGCCCATATGGCTACACCTTC.

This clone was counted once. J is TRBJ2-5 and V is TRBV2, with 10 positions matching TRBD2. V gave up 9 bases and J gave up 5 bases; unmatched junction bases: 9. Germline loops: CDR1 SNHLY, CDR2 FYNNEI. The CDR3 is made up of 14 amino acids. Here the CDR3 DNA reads TGTGCCAGACAGGGAGCGGGAGGGCCGGAGACCCAGTACTTC. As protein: CARQGAGGPETQYF. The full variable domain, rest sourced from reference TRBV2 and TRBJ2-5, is EPEVTQTPSHQVTQMGQEVILRCVPISNHLYFYWYRQILGQKVEFLVSFYNNEISEKSEIFDDQFSVERPDGSNFTLKIRSTKLEDSAMYFCARQGAGGPETQYFGPGTRLLVL.

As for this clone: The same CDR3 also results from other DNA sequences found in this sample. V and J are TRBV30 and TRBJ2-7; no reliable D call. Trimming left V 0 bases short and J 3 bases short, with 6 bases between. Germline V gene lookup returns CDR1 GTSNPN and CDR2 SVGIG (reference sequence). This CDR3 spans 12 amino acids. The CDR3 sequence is CAWSVLSYEQYF. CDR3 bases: TGTGCCTGGAGTGTATTGAGCTACGAGCAGTACTTC.

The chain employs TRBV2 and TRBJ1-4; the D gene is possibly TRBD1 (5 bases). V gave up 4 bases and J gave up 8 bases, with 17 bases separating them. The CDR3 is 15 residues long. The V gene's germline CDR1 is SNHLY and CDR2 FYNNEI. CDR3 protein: CASSARLGGGEKLFF. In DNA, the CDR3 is TGTGCCAGCAGTGCGCGCTTGGGGGGAGGAGAAAAACTGTTTTTT.

CDR3 bases: TGTGCCAGCAGTCGGACTAGCGGGACCGATACGCAGTATTTT. Translated, it gives CASSRTSGTDTQYF. The chain links TRBV2 to TRBJ2-3; 12 nucleotides match TRBD2. The CDR3 spans 14 residues. The ends lost 5 bases at V and 6 bases at J; junction bases unmatched: 3. Germline values: CDR1 SNHLY, CDR2 FYNNEI.